The 20 T cell receptor beta chains presented below share a single source sample, sequenced in a study of shared clonotypes between healthy human individuals. Using immunoSEQ multiplex PCR, the repertoire was profiled, and TCRdb retains in-frame clones only, with some absent. The table lists just under 350,000 clones, around 67% of them singletons, with 8.5% to 12% in the top ten. Material: memory CD4+ T cells sorted from blood. Subset: CD45RA-negative fraction. The receptors derive from a man aged 30-40 years in good health.

This clone was observed a few times. The chain couples TRBV5-1 to TRBJ1-6, with D tentatively TRBD1 (5 bases). The CDR3 has 16 residues. Per germline, CDR1 SGHRS and CDR2 YFSETQ. Trimming removed 4 bases at V and 0 bases at J, with 11 bases between. The CDR3 region is CASSVQGSSYNSPLHF. CDR3 sequence (DNA): TGCGCCAGCAGCGTCCAGGGTAGCTCCTATAATTCACCCCTCCACTTT.

This rearrangement joins TRBV5-1 to TRBJ2-5; D is ambiguous. Trimming left V 2 bases short and J 5 bases short, with 7 bases between. Germline values: CDR1 SGHRS, CDR2 YFSETQ. This CDR3 spans 12 amino acids. CDR3: CASSFGSETQYF. The CDR3 nucleotides read TGCGCCAGCAGCTTCGGTTCTGAGACCCAGTACTTC.

The CDR3 nucleotides are TGTGCCTGGAGTCCCGACAGGGGGGAAGTTACGGGCTACACCTTC. Translating it yields CAWSPDRGEVTGYTF. V and J are TRBV30 and TRBJ1-2; 9 nucleotides line up with TRBD1. CDR1 GTSNPN and CDR2 SVGIG come from the germline V gene (reference sequence). The V segment lost 2 bases and the J segment 8 bases; nucleotides outside the gene matches: 12. The CDR3 has 15 residues.

The chain has TRBV10-3 and TRBJ2-7; D is uncertain. CDR1 and CDR2 from the germline V gene are ENHRY and SYGVKD. V lost 5 bases and J lost 2, with 16 bases in between. The CDR3 consists of 15 residues. The CDR3 coding sequence is TGTGCCATCAGTCCGGACCCTCTCGAGGCCTACGAGCAGTACTTC. Protein: CAISPDPLEAYEQYF.

The rearrangement links TRBV7-6 to TRBJ2-7; TRBD2 matches at 8 bases. The CDR3 totals 16 residues. Germline V gene sequence: CDR1 SGHVS, CDR2 FNYEAQ. The junction had 5 bases not matched to a gene; V was cut back by 1 base and J by 0 bases. The CDR3 region has the DNA TGTGCCAGCAGCTTAGGGACTAGCCCCCACTCCTACGAGCAGTACTTC. This encodes CASSLGTSPHSYEQYF.

This clone showed up just a few times. The chain uses TRBV5-5 and TRBJ1-6; D remains ambiguous. V was cut by 4 bases and J by 10 bases, with 9 bases left in between. This CDR3 is 12 amino acids long. Per germline, CDR1 SGHKS and CDR2 YYEKEE (reference sequence). The CDR3 spells CASSHQASPLHF. DNA for the CDR3: TGTGCCAGCAGCCACCAAGCGTCACCCCTCCACTTT.

This chain connects TRBV28 to TRBJ2-7, with no clear D. Germline V gives CDR1 MDHEN, CDR2 SYDVKM. V was trimmed by 5 bases and J by 9 bases, leaving 23 bases between them. The CDR3 is 15 amino acids. The CDR3 loop reads CASSKSRALLRGQYF. In DNA, the CDR3 is TGTGCCAGCAGTAAAAGCCGGGCCCTACTACGAGGGCAGTACTTC.

The V call is TRBV6-7, the J call TRBJ1-5; 7 bases line up with TRBD1. TRBV6-7 is labeled an ORF, and its function is uncertain. The CDR3 spans 22 residues. Trimming cost V 2 bases and J 0 bases; bases outside gene matches: 22. CDR3 sequence (DNA): TGTGCCAGCAGTTACGGTCGGGGCAGGGGGATTGTAAGTGGAGATAGCAATCAGCCCCAGCATTTT. Its translation is CASSYGRGRGIVSGDSNQPQHF.

The J gene is TRBJ2-3, the V gene TRBV5-4; 11 bases match TRBD2. Germline V gives CDR1 SGHNT, CDR2 YYREEE (reference sequence). J was trimmed by 5 bases and V by 5 bases; bases with no gene match: 4. The CDR3 is 14 residues long. The CDR3 sequence is CASRLTSGKDTQYF. DNA for the CDR3: TGTGCCAGCAGACTGACTAGCGGGAAAGATACGCAGTATTTT. The complete variable domain, with remaining parts taken from reference TRBV5-4 and TRBJ2-3, reads ETGVTQSPTHLIKTRGQQVTLRCSSQSGHNTVSWYQQALGQGPQFIFQYYREEENGRGNFPPRFSGLQFPNYSSELNVNALELDDSALYLCASRLTSGKDTQYFGPGTRLTVL.

The chain links TRBV5-4 to TRBJ2-7; 12 positions agree with TRBD2. Germline CDR1 is SGHNT and CDR2 is YYREEE (reference sequence). V shed 4 bases, J shed 6 bases, and the junction held 14 bases outside the gene matches. CDR3 size: 17 residues. The CDR3 sequence is CASSPNLAGGTGSEQYF. As DNA, the CDR3 is TGTGCCAGCAGCCCAAACCTAGCGGGAGGGACTGGGTCCGAGCAGTACTTC.

This clone was seen a few times. V is TRBV14 and J is TRBJ1-1; D is possibly TRBD1 (6 bases). The CDR3 covers 18 residues. Germline-derived CDR1 and CDR2 are SGHDN and FVKESK. Trimming cost V 1 base and J 0 bases, with 18 bases left between them. In nucleotides, the CDR3 is TGTGCCAGCAGCCAAGGTTGGGGGACACTTGCCATGAACACTGAAGCTTTCTTT. Translation: CASSQGWGTLAMNTEAFF.

This chain uses TRBV5-6 with TRBJ1-4; no clear D. Trimming cost V 0 bases and J 7 bases, with 13 bases left between them. Per the germline V gene, CDR1 is SGHDT and CDR2 is YYEEEE. This CDR3 has 15 amino acids. CDR3 loop: CASSLVRAGSEKLFF. DNA for the CDR3: TGTGCCAGCAGCTTGGTGAGGGCGGGCAGTGAAAAACTGTTTTTT. Based on the CDR3 plus reference TRBV5-6 and TRBJ1-4, the full variable domain is DAGVTQSPTHLIKTRGQQVTLRCSPKSGHDTVSWYQQALGQGPQFIFQYYEEEERQRGNFPDRFSGHQFPNYSSELNVNALLLGDSALYLCASSLVRAGSEKLFFGSGTQLSVL.

As DNA, the CDR3 is TGTGCCAGCAGCGTAGCTGGGCTAGCGGTAACCTACAATGAGCAGTTCTTC. Its translation: CASSVAGLAVTYNEQFF. The rearrangement uses TRBV9 and TRBJ2-1; the match to TRBD2 covers 7 bases. The trim removed 0 bases at V and 2 bases at J, leaving 8 bases unmatched. Germline V CDR1 and CDR2: SGDLS, YYNGEE. This CDR3 contains 17 residues.

The chain uses TRBV9 and TRBJ2-1, with TRBD2 matching over 13 bases. The CDR3 length is 14 residues. Trimming removed 4 bases from V and 8 bases from J; junction bases left unmatched: 3. The germline gives CDR1 SGDLS, CDR2 YYNGEE. CDR3 residues: CASSRTSGSDEQFF. The CDR3 nucleotides read TGTGCCAGCAGCAGGACTAGCGGGAGCGATGAGCAGTTCTTC. Together with reference TRBV9 and TRBJ2-1, the CDR3 gives the full variable domain: DSGVTQTPKHLITATGQRVTLRCSPRSGDLSVYWYQQSLDQGLQFLIQYYNGEERAKGNILERFSAQQFPDLHSELNLSSLELGDSALYFCASSRTSGSDEQFFGPGTRLTVL.

The genes are TRBV6-4 and TRBJ2-2; D unresolved. The CDR3 runs to 15 residues. Germline V CDR1 and CDR2: MRHNA, SNTAGT. V was trimmed by 4 bases and J by 5 bases, leaving 14 bases between them. The CDR3 DNA reads as TGTGCCAGCAGTGCGAAGGGCGGACGGACCGGGGAGCTGTTTTTT. As protein: CASSAKGGRTGELFF.

The chain joins TRBV5-1 to TRBJ2-2; D possibly corresponds to TRBD2 (5 bases). V gave up 6 bases and J gave up 8 bases, with 14 bases separating them. Looked up from germline, CDR1 is SGHRS and CDR2 is YFSETQ. This CDR3 contains 13 residues. The CDR3, as DNA: TGCGCCAGCACCGATCATACGGGAGGGGAGCTGTTTTTT. It codes for CASTDHTGGELFF.

DNA for the CDR3: TGTGCCAGCAGCTTAGTGGGCGGGAGCACAGATACGCAGTATTTT. It yields the protein CASSLVGGSTDTQYF. The chain links TRBV7-3 to TRBJ2-3; tentative D call: TRBD2 (5 bases). The CDR3 loop spans 15 amino acids. CDR1 and CDR2 from the germline V gene are SGHTA and FQGTGA. The V and J ends lost 2 bases and 0 bases respectively, with 9 bases between them. Filled out from reference TRBV7-3 and TRBJ2-3, the complete variable domain reads GAGVSQTPSNKVTEKGKYVELRCDPISGHTALYWYRQSLGQGPEFLIYFQGTGAADDSGLPNDRFFAVRPEGSVSTLKIQRTERGDSAVYLCASSLVGGSTDTQYFGPGTRLTVL.

V is TRBV18 and J is TRBJ1-5; 7 bases map to TRBD1. The CDR3 runs to 15 residues. Germline V gene sequence: CDR1 KGHSH, CDR2 LQKENI. V lost 2 bases to trimming and J lost 5 bases; unmatched junction nucleotides: 6. CDR3 nucleotide sequence: TGTGCCAGCTCACCATGGACAGGAGTGGATCAGCCCCAGCATTTT. Residues: CASSPWTGVDQPQHF.

The chain couples TRBV5-5 to TRBJ1-4; D remains unclear. From germline, CDR1 is SGHKS and CDR2 YYEKEE (reference sequence). The CDR3 extends over 13 amino acids. The V gene lost 0 bases and the J gene lost 7 bases, with 7 bases spanning the gap. DNA of the CDR3: TGTGCCAGCAGCTTGGGGTCGGCTGAAAAACTGTTTTTT. As protein: CASSLGSAEKLFF. Together with reference TRBV5-5 and TRBJ1-4, the CDR3 gives the full variable domain: DAGVTQSPTHLIKTRGQQVTLRCSPISGHKSVSWYQQVLGQGPQFIFQYYEKEERGRGNFPDRFSARQFPNYSSELNVNALLLGDSALYLCASSLGSAEKLFFGSGTQLSVL.

The genes are TRBV5-1 and TRBJ1-4; 7 nucleotides match TRBD1. V lost 0 bases to trimming and J lost 4 bases; unmatched junction nucleotides: 6. From germline, CDR1 is SGHRS and CDR2 YFSETQ. The CDR3 has 16 residues. In DNA, the CDR3 is TGCGCCAGCAGCTTGGGCGGACACAGGGGTAATGAAAAACTGTTTTTT. This encodes CASSLGGHRGNEKLFF.